The rows below give T cell receptor beta chains drawn from one sample of a study of circulating CD8 cells and anti-PD-1 response in melanoma. TCRdb redid the calling of the reads with MiXCR, one entry per CDR3 protein. The data hold some 400 distinct CDR3 sequences, with about 8.3% observed a single time. Specimen: CD8+ T cells from PBMCs, collected at baseline or after one month of anti-PD-1 therapy (not recorded which). The receptors originated from a human donor with melanoma. Both conserved end residues are part of each CDR3. The D gene is left open where the match is weak. Size tells how often a clone was seen (once, few, many) or the class of an expanded clone, and some rows leave it out.

d_gene,abundance,v_gene,j_gene,len,CDR3aa,CDR3nt
.,few,TRBV28,TRBJ2-7,11,CASSPLYEQYF,TGTGCCAGCAGTCCACTCTACGAGCAGTACTTC
.,.,TRBV27,TRBJ2-7,16,CASSLNGGLLAYEQYF,TGTGCCAGCAGTTTAAATGGGGGGCTCCTCGCCTACGAGCAGTACTTC
TRBD2,large,TRBV11-2,TRBJ2-5,16,CASSPGTSGPQETQYF,TGTGCCAGCAGCCCCGGGACTAGCGGGCCCCAAGAGACCCAGTACTTC
.,medium-sized,TRBV5-5,TRBJ2-7,15,CASSLEVSGTHEQYF,TGTGCCAGCAGCTTGGAAGTGTCAGGGACCCACGAGCAGTACTTC
TRBD2,large,TRBV12-3/TRBV12-4,TRBJ2-1,15,CASRGGGSSYNEQFF,TGTGCCAGCAGGGGCGGGGGGTCGTCCTACAATGAGCAGTTCTTC
.,large,TRBV2,TRBJ2-7,15,CASSDLKVVPYEQYF,TGTGCCAGCAGTGATTTAAAAGTCGTCCCCTACGAGCAGTACTTC
.,large,TRBV27,TRBJ2-7,14,CASRIRGLFGEQYF,TGTGCCAGCAGGATTCGGGGCTTATTCGGCGAGCAGTACTTC
TRBD1,medium-sized,TRBV4-1,TRBJ1-1,15,CASSCPGQLNTEAFF,TGCGCCAGCAGCTGTCCGGGACAGTTGAACACTGAAGCTTTCTTT
.,medium-sized,TRBV12-3/TRBV12-4,TRBJ2-5,11,CASRGEETQYF,TGTGCCAGCAGGGGGGAGGAGACCCAGTACTTC
.,few,TRBV7-9,TRBJ2-5,15,CASSSPWQGQETQYF,TGTGCCAGCAGCTCCCCCTGGCAGGGCCAAGAGACCCAGTACTTC
TRBD1,medium-sized,TRBV20-1,TRBJ1-2,16,CSARETGGSPSYGYTF,TGCAGTGCTAGAGAAACAGGGGGATCCCCTTCCTATGGCTACACCTTC
.,large,TRBV24-1,TRBJ2-2,14,CATRRAANTGELFF,TGTGCCACTCGACGGGCCGCGAACACCGGGGAGCTGTTTTTT
.,large,TRBV29-1,TRBJ2-5,14,CSVVFGGWLETQYF,TGCAGCGTTGTGTTTGGGGGGTGGTTAGAGACCCAGTACTTC
TRBD2,large,TRBV2,TRBJ2-5,15,CASSEGGTSQGTQYF,TGTGCCAGCAGTGAAGGCGGGACTAGTCAGGGGACCCAGTACTTC
.,large,TRBV19,TRBJ1-5,15,CASNADRTSNQPQHF,TGTGCCAGTAACGCCGACAGAACCAGCAATCAGCCCCAGCATTTT
.,large,TRBV2,TRBJ2-7,14,CASKKEGARYEQYF,TGTGCCAGCAAAAAGGAGGGGGCGCGTTACGAGCAGTACTTC
TRBD1,.,TRBV2,TRBJ2-2,12,CASRGGIGELFF,TGTGCCAGCCGAGGGGGCATCGGGGAGCTGTTTTTT
TRBD2,.,TRBV9,TRBJ2-1,16,CASSTGSGGADNEQFF,TGTGCCAGCAGCACCGGTAGCGGGGGGGCGGACAATGAGCAGTTCTTC
.,large,TRBV19,TRBJ2-2,13,CASSMQGPGELFF,TGTGCCAGTAGTATGCAGGGCCCCGGGGAGCTGTTTTTT
.,large,TRBV2,TRBJ2-5,16,CASSGRVHLYQETQYF,TGTGCCAGCAGTGGTAGGGTTCATTTGTACCAAGAGACCCAGTACTTC
TRBD2,large,TRBV4-1,TRBJ2-5,17,CASSQDPGLAGLETQYF,TGCGCCAGCAGCCAAGATCCCGGACTAGCGGGGTTAGAGACCCAGTACTTC